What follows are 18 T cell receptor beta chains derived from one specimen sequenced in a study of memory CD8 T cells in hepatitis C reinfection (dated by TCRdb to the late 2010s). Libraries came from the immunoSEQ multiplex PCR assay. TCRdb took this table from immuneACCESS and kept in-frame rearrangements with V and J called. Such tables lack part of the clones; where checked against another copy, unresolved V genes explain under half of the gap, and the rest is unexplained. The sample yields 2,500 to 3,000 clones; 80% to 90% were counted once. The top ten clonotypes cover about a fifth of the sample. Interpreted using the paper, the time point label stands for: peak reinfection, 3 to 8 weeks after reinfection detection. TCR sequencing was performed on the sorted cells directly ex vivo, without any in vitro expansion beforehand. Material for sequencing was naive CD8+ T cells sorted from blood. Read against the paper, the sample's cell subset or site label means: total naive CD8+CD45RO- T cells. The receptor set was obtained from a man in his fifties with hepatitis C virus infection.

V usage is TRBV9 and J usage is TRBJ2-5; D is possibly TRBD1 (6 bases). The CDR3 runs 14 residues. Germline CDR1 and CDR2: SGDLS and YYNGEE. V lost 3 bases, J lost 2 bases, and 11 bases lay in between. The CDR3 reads CASSADRLQETQYF. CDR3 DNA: TGTGCCAGCAGCGCGGACAGATTACAAGAGACCCAGTACTTC.

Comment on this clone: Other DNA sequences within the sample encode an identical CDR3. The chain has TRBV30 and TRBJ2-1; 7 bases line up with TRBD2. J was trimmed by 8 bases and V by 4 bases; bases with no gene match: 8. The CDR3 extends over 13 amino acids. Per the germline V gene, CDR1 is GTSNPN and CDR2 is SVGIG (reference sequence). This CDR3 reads CAWTAGLGYEQFF. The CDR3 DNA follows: TGTGCCTGGACCGCAGGACTAGGGTATGAGCAGTTCTTC.

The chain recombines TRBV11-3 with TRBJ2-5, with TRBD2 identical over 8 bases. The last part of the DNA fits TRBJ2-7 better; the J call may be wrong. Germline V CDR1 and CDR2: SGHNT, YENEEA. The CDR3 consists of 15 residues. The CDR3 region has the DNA TGTGCCAGCAGCTTTACGCCTAGCGGGTACTACGAGCAGTACTTC. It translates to CASSFTPSGYYEQYF.

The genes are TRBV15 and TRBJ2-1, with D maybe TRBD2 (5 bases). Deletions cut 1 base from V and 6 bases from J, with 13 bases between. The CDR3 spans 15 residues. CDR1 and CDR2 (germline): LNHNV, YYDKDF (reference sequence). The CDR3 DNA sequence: TGTGCCACCAGCAGAGGCAGTTCCGCGGGCAATGAGCAGTTCTTC. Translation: CATSRGSSAGNEQFF.

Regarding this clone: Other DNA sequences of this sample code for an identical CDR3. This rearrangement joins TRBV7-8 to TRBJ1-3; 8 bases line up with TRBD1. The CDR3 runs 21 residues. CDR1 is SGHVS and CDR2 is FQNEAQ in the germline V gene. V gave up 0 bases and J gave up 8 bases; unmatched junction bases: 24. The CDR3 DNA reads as TGTGCCAGCAGCTTAGCGGAAAGCCAGGACAGGGAGTTTGTTGTGGTAGACACCATATATTTT. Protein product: CASSLAESQDREFVVVDTIYF.

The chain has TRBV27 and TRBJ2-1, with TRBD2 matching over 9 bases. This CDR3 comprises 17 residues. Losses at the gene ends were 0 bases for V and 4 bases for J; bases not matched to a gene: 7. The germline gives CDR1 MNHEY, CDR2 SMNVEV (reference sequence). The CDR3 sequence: CASSLSPSGVLYNEQFF. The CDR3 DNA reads TGTGCCAGCAGTTTATCCCCTAGCGGGGTACTATACAATGAGCAGTTCTTC.

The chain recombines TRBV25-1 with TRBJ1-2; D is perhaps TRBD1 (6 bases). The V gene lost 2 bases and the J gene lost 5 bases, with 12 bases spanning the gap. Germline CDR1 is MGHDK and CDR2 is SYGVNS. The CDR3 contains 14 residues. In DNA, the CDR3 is TGTGCCAGCAGTGAAACGACAGGAGTGTATGGCTACACCTTC. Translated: CASSETTGVYGYTF.

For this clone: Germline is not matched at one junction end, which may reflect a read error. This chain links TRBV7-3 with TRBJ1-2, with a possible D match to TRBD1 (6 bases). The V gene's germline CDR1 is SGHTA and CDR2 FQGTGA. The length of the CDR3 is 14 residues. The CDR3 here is CANSLLGGGYGYTF. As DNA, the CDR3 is TGTGCCAACAGCTTACTGGGAGGGGGCTATGGCTACACCTTC.

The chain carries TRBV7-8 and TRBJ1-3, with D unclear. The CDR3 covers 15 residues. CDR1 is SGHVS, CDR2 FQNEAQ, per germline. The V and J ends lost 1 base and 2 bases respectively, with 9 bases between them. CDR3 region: CASSLGVQAGNTIYF. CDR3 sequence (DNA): TGTGCCAGCAGCTTAGGGGTTCAGGCTGGAAACACCATATATTTT. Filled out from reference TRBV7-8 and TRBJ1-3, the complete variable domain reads GAGVSQSPRYKVAKRGQDVALRCDPISGHVSLFWYQQALGQGPEFLTYFQNEAQLDKSGLPSDRFFAERPEGSVSTLKIQRTQQEDSAVYLCASSLGVQAGNTIYFGEGSWLTVV.

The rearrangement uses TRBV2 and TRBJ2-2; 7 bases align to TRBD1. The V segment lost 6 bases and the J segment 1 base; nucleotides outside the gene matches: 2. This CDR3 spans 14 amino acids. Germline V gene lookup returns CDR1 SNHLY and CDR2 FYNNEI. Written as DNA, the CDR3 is TGTGCCAGCAGCGGGACAGTGAACACCGGGGAGCTGTTTTTT. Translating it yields CASSGTVNTGELFF.

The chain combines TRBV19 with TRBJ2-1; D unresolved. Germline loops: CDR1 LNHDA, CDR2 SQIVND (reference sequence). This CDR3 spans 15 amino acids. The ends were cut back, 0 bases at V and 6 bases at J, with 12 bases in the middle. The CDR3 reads CASSIDLMLINEQFF. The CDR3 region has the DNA TGTGCCAGTAGTATAGATCTAATGTTGATCAATGAGCAGTTCTTC.

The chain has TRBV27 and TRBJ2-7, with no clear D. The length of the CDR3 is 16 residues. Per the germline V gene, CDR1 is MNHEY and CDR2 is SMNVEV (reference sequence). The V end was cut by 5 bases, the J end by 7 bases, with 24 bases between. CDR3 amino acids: CASSILSVTRILEQYF. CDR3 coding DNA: TGTGCCAGCAGTATCCTTAGTGTGACCAGGATCTTGGAGCAGTACTTC.

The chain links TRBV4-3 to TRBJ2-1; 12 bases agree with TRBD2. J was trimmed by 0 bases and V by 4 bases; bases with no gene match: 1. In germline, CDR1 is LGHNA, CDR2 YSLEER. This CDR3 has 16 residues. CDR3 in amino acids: CASSPTSGSSYNEQFF. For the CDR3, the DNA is TGCGCCAGCAGCCCGACTAGCGGGAGCTCCTACAATGAGCAGTTCTTC.

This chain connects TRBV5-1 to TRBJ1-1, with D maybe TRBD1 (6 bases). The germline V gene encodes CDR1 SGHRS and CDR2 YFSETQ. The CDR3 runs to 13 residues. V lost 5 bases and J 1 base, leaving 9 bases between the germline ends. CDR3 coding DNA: TGCGCCAGCAGGCGGACAGCGAACACTGAAGCTTTCTTT. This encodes CASRRTANTEAFF.

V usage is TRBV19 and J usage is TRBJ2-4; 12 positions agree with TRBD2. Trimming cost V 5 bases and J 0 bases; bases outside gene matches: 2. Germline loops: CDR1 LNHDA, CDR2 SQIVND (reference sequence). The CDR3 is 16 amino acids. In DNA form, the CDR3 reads TGTGCCAGTAGTGGACTAGCGGGAACAGCCAAAAACATTCAGTACTTC. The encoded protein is CASSGLAGTAKNIQYF.

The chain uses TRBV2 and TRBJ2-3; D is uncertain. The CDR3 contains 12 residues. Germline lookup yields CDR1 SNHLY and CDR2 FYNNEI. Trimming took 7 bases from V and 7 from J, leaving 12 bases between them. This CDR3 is CASTNLEYTQYF. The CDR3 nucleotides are TGTGCCAGCACCAACCTGGAGTATACGCAGTATTTT.

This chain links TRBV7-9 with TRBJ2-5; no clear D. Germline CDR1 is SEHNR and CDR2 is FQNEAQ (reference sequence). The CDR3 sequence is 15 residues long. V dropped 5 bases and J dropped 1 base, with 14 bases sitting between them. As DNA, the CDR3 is TGTGCCAGCAGCGCCTTTCGGGTGGTCCAAGAGACCCAGTACTTC. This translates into CASSAFRVVQETQYF. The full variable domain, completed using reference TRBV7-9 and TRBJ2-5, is DTGVSQNPRHKITKRGQNVTFRCDPISEHNRLYWYRQTLGQGPEFLTYFQNEAQLEKSRLLSDRFSAERPKGSFSTLEIQRTEQGDSAMYLCASSAFRVVQETQYFGPGTRLLVL.

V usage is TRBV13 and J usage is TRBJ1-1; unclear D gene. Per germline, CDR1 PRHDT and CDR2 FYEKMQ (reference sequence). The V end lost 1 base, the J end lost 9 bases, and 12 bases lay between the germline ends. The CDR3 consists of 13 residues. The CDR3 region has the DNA TGTGCCAGCAGCTTAGAAGAGGAGAATAAAGCTTTCTTT. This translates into CASSLEEENKAFF.